This T cell receptor (beta chain) was found in a study of blood T cell repertoires in COVID-19. Overall study: Specimens from acute and convalescent COVID-19 originated in the United States, Italy and Spain.

The V end lost 2 bases, the J end lost 2 bases, and 12 bases lay between the germline ends. Germline V gene lookup returns CDR1 SNHLY and CDR2 FYNNEI. The CDR3 covers 15 residues. Libraries were prepared by immunoSEQ multiplex PCR; TCRdb keeps only in-frame clonotypes and omits some of them. The data contain around 180,000 clones, about 89% of them singletons. The TCR originated in a man aged 40-55 years with active or convalescent COVID-19. The genes are TRBV2 and TRBJ2-5, with D possibly being TRBD2 (6 bases). Material for sequencing was peripheral blood. CDR3 in DNA: TGTGCCAGCAGTGAACGGGGGACCATGCAAGAGACCCAGTACTTC. Encoded protein: CASSERGTMQETQYF.